This T cell receptor beta chain originates from a study of post-analysis software for immune sequencing data. Study-level findings and limits: Patients showed TRBV5-6, TRBV5-1 and TRBV20-1 among a handful of TRBV segments more frequent than in controls.

Presence of unique molecular identifiers characterized the TCR beta cDNA libraries. About 500,000 cDNA molecules were obtained per 1 to 10 million input T cells. TCRdb recomputed calls from the PCR reads with MiXCR, one row per CDR3 protein. The sample has around 710,000 distinct CDR3 sequences, 46% seen once. Regarding this clonotype: Its antigen is not identified.

Trimming removed 1 base from V and 8 bases from J; junction bases left unmatched: 9. Germline V gene lookup returns CDR1 MNHEY and CDR2 SMNVEV (reference sequence). This CDR3 region has 16 residues. Material for sequencing was blood. This receptor was taken from a girl aged 10-17 years with multiple sclerosis. The chain recombines TRBV27 with TRBJ2-1, with 9 bases lining up with TRBD1. The CDR3 nucleotides read TGTGCCAGCAGTTTATGGTGGGACAGGGCAGCGGATGAGCAGTTCTTC. Translated, it gives CASSLWWDRAADEQFF.